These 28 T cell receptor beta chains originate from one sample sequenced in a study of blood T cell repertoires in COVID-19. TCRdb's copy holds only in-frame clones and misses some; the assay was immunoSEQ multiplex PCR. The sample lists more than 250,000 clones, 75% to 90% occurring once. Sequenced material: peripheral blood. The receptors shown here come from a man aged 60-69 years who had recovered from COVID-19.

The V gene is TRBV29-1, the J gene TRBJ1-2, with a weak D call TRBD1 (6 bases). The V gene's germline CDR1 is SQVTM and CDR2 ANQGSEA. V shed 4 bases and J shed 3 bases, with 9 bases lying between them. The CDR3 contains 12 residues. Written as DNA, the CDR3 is TGCAGCGTTGCGGCAGGGGACTATGGCTACACCTTC. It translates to CSVAAGDYGYTF.

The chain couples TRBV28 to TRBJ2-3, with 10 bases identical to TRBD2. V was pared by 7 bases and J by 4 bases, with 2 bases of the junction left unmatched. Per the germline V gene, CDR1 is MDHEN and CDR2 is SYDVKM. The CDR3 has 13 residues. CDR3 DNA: TGTGCCAGCACAAGCGGGGGGGCAGATACGCAGTATTTT. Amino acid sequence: CASTSGGADTQYF.

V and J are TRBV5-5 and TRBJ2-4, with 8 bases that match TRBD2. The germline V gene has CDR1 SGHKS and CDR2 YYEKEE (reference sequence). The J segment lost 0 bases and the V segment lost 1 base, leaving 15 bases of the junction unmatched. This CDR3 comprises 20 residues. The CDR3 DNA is TGTGCCAGCAGCTTGCAGGCCGGACTAGCAGGACAATTAGCCAAAAACATTCAGTACTTC. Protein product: CASSLQAGLAGQLAKNIQYF.

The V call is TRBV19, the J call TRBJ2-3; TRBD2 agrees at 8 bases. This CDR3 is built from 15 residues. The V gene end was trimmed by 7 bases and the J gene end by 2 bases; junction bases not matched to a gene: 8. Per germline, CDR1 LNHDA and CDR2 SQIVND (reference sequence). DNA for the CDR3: TGTGCCAGTAACCCACGGGGGGGACCCACAGATACGCAGTATTTT. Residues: CASNPRGGPTDTQYF.

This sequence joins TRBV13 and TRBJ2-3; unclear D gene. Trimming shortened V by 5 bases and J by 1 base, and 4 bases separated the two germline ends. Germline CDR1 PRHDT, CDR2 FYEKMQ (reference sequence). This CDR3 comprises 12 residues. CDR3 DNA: TGTGCCAGCAGCGGGCGCACAGATACGCAGTATTTT. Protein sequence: CASSGRTDTQYF.

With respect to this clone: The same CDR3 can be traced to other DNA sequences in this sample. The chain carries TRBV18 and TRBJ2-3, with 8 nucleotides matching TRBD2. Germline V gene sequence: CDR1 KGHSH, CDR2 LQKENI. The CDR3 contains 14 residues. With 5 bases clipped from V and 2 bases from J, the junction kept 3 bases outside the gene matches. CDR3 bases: TGTGCCAGCTCATTAGCGGGGACCACAGATACGCAGTATTTT. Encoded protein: CASSLAGTTDTQYF. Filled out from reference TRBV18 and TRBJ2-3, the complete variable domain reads NAGVMQNPRHLVRRRGQEARLRCSPMKGHSHVYWYRQLPEEGLKFMVYLQKENIIDESGMPKERFSAEFPKEGPSILRIQQVVRGDSAAYFCASSLAGTTDTQYFGPGTRLTVL.

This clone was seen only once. For the CDR3, the DNA is TGTGCCAGTAGTATCCGACAGGGGAACACTGAAGCTTTCTTT. Its protein is CASSIRQGNTEAFF. This chain links TRBV19 with TRBJ1-1; 7 bases fit TRBD1. Losses at the gene ends were 3 bases for V and 1 base for J; bases not matched to a gene: 2. In germline, CDR1 is LNHDA, CDR2 SQIVND (reference sequence). The CDR3 loop spans 14 amino acids.

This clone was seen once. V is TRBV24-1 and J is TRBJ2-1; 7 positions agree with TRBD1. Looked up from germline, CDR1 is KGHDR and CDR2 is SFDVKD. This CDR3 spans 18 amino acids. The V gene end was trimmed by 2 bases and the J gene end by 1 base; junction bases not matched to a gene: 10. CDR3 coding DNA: TGTGCCACCAGTGATTCCTACTCTCCGGGACAGTCCTACAATGAGCAGTTCTTC. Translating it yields CATSDSYSPGQSYNEQFF.

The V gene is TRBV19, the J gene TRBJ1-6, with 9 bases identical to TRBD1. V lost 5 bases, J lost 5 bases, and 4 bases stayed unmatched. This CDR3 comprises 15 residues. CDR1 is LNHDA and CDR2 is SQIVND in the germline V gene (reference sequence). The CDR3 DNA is TGTGCCAGTAGTCCGCGGACAGGGGATAATTCACCCCTCCACTTT. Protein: CASSPRTGDNSPLHF.

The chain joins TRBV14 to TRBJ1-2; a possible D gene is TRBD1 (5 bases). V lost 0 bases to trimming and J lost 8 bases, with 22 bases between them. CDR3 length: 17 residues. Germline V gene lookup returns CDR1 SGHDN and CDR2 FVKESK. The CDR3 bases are TGTGCCAGCAGCCAAGATTGGGCGGGAGCCGGGGCTCGGGGCTACACCTTC. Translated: CASSQDWAGAGARGYTF.

The chain's CDR3 is CASSSEGGTGMNTEAFF. CDR3 DNA sequence: TGCGCCAGCAGCTCTGAGGGAGGGACAGGGATGAACACTGAAGCTTTCTTT. V and J are TRBV5-1 and TRBJ1-1, with 9 bases that match TRBD1. CDR3 length: 17 amino acids. J gave up 0 bases and V 3 bases, and 9 bases lay outside the gene matches. The germline V gene has CDR1 SGHRS and CDR2 YFSETQ.

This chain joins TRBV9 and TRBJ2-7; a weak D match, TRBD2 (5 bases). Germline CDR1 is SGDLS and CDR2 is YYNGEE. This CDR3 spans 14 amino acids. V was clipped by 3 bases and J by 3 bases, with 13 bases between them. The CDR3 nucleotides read TGTGCCAGCAGCGCCAACCCGGGAAACTACGAGCAGTACTTC. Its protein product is CASSANPGNYEQYF.

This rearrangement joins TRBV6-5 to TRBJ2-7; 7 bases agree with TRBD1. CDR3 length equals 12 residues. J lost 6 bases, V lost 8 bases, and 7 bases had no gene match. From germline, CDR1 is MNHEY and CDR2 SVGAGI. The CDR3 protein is CASGDRVGEQYF. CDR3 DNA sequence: TGTGCCAGCGGAGACAGGGTAGGCGAGCAGTACTTC.

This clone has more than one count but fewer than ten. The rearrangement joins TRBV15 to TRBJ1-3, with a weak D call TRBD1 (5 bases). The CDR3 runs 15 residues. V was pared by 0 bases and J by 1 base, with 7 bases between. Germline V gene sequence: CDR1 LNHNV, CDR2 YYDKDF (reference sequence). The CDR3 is CATSRDKGSGNTIYF. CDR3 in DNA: TGTGCCACCAGCAGAGATAAGGGGTCTGGAAACACCATATATTTT. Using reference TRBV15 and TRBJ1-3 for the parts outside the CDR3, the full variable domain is DAMVIQNPRYQVTQFGKPVTLSCSQTLNHNVMYWYQQKSSQAPKLLFHYYDKDFNNEADTPDNFQSRRPNTSFCFLDIRSPGLGDTAMYLCATSRDKGSGNTIYFGEGSWLTVV.

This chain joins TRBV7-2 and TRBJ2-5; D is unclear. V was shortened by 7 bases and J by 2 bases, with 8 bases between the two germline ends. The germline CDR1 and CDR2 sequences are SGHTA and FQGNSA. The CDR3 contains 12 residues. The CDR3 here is CASNSRQETQYF. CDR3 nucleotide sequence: TGTGCCAGCAACAGTCGACAAGAGACCCAGTACTTC.

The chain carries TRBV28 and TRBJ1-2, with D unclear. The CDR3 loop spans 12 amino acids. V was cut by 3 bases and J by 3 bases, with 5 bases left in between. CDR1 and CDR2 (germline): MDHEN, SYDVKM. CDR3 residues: CASSFRDYGYTF. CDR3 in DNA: TGTGCCAGCAGTTTCCGAGACTATGGCTACACCTTC.

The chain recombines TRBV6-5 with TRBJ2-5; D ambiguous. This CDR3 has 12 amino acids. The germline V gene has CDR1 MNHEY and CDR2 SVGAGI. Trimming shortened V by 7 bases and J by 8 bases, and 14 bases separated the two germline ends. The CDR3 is CASTTPSGTQYF. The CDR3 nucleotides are TGTGCCAGCACCACCCCTAGTGGTACCCAGTACTTC.

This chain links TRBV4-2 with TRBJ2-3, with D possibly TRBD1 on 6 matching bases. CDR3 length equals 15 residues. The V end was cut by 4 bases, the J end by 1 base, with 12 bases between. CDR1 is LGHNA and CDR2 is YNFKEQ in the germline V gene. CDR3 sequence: CASSRNRVRTDTQYF. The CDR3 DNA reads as TGTGCCAGCAGCCGGAACAGGGTCCGCACAGATACGCAGTATTTT.

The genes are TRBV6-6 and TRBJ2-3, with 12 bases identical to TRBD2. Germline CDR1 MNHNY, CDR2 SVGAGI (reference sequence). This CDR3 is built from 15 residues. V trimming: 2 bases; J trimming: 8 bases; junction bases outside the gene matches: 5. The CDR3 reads CASSYEELAGGTQYF. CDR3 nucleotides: TGTGCCAGCAGTTACGAGGAACTAGCGGGGGGTACGCAGTATTTT.

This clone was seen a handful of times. CDR3 sequence reads: CASSSGLAGGRDTGELFF. DNA of the CDR3: TGCGCCAGCAGCTCCGGACTAGCGGGGGGCCGGGACACCGGGGAGCTGTTTTTT. V usage is TRBV5-1 and J usage is TRBJ2-2, with 14 bases aligning to TRBD2. CDR1 is SGHRS, CDR2 YFSETQ, per germline. The CDR3 has 18 amino acids. Trimming took 3 bases from V and 3 from J; bases not matched to a gene: 7.

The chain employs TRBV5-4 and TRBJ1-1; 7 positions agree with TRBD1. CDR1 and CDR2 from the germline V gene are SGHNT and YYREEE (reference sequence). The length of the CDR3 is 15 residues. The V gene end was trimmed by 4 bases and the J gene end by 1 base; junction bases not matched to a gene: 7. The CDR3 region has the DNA TGTGCCAGCAGCCTTCAAGGGGGCAGGAACACTGAAGCTTTCTTT. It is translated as CASSLQGGRNTEAFF. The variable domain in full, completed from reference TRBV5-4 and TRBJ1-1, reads ETGVTQSPTHLIKTRGQQVTLRCSSQSGHNTVSWYQQALGQGPQFIFQYYREEENGRGNFPPRFSGLQFPNYSSELNVNALELDDSALYLCASSLQGGRNTEAFFGQGTRLTVV.

CDR3 residues: CASSLVGRGNSPLHF. The CDR3 DNA reads as TGTGCCAGCAGCTTAGTAGGCAGGGGCAATTCACCCCTCCACTTT. The chain employs TRBV7-2 and TRBJ1-6; a weak D match, TRBD1 (6 bases). The CDR3 loop spans 15 amino acids. Germline CDR1 SGHTA, CDR2 FQGNSA. V was trimmed by 1 base and J by 7 bases, leaving 11 bases between them. The full variable domain, with the rest looked up from reference TRBV7-2 and TRBJ1-6, is GAGVSQSPSNKVTEKGKDVELRCDPISGHTALYWYRQSLGQGLEFLIYFQGNSAPDKSGLPSDRFSAERTGGSVSTLTIQRTQQEDSAVYLCASSLVGRGNSPLHFGNGTRLTVT.

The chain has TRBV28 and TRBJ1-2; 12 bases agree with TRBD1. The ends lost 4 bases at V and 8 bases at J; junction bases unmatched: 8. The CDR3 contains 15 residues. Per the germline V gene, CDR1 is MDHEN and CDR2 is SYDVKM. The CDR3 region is CASSSPGQGARGYTF. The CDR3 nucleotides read TGTGCCAGCAGTTCGCCGGGACAGGGGGCGCGGGGCTACACCTTC.

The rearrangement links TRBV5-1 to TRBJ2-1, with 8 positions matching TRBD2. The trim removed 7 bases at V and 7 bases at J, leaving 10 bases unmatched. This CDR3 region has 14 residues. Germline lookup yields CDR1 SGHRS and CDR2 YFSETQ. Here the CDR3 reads CASHLGLDSNEQFF. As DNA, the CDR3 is TGCGCCAGCCACTTGGGACTAGACTCGAATGAGCAGTTCTTC.

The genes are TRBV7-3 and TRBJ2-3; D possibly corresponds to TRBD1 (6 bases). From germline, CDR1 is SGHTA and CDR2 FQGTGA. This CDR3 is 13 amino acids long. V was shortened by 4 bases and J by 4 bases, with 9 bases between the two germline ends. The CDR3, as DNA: TGTGCCAGCAGCTCCCAGGGGTCAGATACGCAGTATTTT. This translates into CASSSQGSDTQYF.

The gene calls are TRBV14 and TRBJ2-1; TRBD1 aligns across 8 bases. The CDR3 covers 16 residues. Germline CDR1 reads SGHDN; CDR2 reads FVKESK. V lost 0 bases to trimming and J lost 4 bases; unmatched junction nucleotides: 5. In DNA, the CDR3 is TGTGCCAGCAGCCAAGACAGGGGGCAAATTTACAATGAGCAGTTCTTC. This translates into CASSQDRGQIYNEQFF.

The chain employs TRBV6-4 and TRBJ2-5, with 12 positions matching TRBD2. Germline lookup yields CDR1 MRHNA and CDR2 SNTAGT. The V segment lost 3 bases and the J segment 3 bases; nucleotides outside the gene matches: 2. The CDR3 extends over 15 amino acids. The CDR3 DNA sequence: TGTGCCAGCAGTGAGCTAGCGGGAGGGAAAGAGACCCAGTACTTC. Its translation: CASSELAGGKETQYF.

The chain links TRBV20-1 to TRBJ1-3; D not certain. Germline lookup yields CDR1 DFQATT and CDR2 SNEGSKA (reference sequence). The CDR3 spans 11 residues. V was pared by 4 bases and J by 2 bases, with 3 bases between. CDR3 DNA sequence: TGCAGTGCTATCACTGGAAACACCATATATTTT. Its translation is CSAITGNTIYF.